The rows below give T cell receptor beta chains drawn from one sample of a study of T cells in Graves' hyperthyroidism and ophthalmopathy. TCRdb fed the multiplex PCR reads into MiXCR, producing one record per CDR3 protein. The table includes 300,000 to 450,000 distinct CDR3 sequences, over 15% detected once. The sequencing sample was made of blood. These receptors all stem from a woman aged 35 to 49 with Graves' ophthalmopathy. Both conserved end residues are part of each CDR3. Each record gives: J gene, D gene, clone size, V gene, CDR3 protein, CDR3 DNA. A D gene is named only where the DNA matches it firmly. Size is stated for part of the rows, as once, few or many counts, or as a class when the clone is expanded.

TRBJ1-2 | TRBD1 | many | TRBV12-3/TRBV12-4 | CASSFRTGLGYTF | TGTGCCAGCAGTTTTAGGACAGGTCTTGGCTACACCTTC
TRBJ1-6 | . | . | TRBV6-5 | CASSYRDNSPLHF | TGTGCCAGCAGTTACAGAGATAATTCACCCCTCCACTTT
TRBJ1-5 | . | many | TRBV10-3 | CAISESQGRSSNQPQHF | TGTGCCATCAGTGAATCACAGGGTCGGAGTAGCAATCAGCCCCAGCATTTT
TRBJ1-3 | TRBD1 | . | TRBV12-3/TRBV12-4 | CASSGQVVGNTIYF | TGTGCCAGCAGTGGACAGGTTGTTGGAAACACCATATATTTT
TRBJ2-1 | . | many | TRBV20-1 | CSAPTGALSSYNEQFF | TGCAGTGCTCCGACGGGAGCCCTAAGCTCCTACAATGAGCAGTTCTTC
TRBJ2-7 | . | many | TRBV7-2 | CASSLGGGGGEQYF | TGTGCCAGCAGCTTAGGAGGAGGGGGTGGCGAGCAGTACTTC
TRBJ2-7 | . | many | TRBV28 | CAHRDSRGEQYF | TGTGCCCACCGGGACTCCAGAGGGGAGCAGTACTTC
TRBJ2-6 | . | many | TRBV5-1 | CASSASGSGANVLTF | TGCGCCAGCAGCGCCTCAGGGTCTGGGGCCAACGTCCTGACTTTC
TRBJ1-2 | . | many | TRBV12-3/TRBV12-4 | CASSDDLFHGGYTF | TGTGCCAGCAGCGACGATCTATTCCACGGCGGCTACACCTTC
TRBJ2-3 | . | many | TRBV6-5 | CASSYSTSGAYF | TGTGCCAGCAGTTACTCGACTAGTGGAGCGTATTTT
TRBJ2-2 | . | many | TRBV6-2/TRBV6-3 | CASRYRATGELFF | TGTGCCAGCAGATACAGGGCCACCGGGGAGCTGTTTTTT
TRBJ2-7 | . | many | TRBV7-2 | CASSLALDALYEQYF | TGTGCCAGCAGCTTAGCCTTGGATGCCCTTTACGAGCAGTACTTC
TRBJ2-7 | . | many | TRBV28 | CASSLYSGDGYEQYF | TGTGCCAGCAGTTTATATTCCGGGGATGGGTACGAGCAGTACTTC
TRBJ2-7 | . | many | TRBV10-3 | CAISEPPRGLYEQYF | TGTGCCATCAGTGAACCCCCCCGAGGCCTTTACGAGCAGTACTTC
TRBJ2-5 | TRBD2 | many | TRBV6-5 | CASSLPTAASGIGTQYF | TGTGCCAGCAGTTTACCTACGGCGGCTAGCGGGATCGGGACCCAGTACTTC
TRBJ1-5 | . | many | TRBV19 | CASSINPAGGVSQPQHF | TGTGCCAGTAGTATAAACCCCGCGGGGGGCGTCAGTCAGCCCCAGCATTTT
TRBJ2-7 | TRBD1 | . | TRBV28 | CASTTGQGPYEQYF | TGTGCCAGCACCACGGGACAGGGTCCCTACGAGCAGTACTTC
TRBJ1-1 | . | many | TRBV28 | CASSLYRLRQVPNTEAFF | TGTGCCAGCAGTTTATACCGCCTAAGACAGGTCCCAAACACTGAAGCTTTCTTT
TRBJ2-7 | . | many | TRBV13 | CASSTRQVIYEQYF | TGTGCCAGCAGCACTAGACAGGTTATCTACGAGCAGTACTTC
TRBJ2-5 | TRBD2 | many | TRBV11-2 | CASSPDPSGRETQYF | TGTGCCAGCAGCCCAGACCCTAGCGGGAGGGAGACCCAGTACTTC
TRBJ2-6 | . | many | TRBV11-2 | CASSLEGSSGANVLTF | TGTGCCAGCAGCTTAGAGGGTTCCTCTGGGGCCAACGTCCTGACTTTC
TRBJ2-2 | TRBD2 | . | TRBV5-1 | CASSLEELLAGGSSGELFF | TGCGCCAGCAGCTTGGAGGAGCTACTAGCGGGAGGATCCTCCGGGGAGCTGTTTTTT
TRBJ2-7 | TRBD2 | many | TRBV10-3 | CAIKRENHEQYF | TGTGCCATCAAGCGGGAGAACCACGAGCAGTACTTC
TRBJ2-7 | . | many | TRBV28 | CASSQTGVGSEQYF | TGTGCCAGCAGCCAGACGGGGGTAGGATCCGAGCAGTACTTC
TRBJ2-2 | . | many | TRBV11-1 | CASSQVGGRGGGELFF | TGTGCCAGCTCCCAAGTTGGCGGGAGAGGGGGCGGGGAGCTGTTTTTT
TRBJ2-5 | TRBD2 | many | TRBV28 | CASSSPPAGGQETQYF | TGTGCCAGCAGCTCCCCTCCAGCGGGAGGGCAAGAGACCCAGTACTTC
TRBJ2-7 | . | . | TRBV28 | CASAIGVRDEQYF | TGTGCCAGCGCAATAGGGGTGAGGGACGAGCAGTACTTC
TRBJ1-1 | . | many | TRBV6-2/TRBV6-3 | CASSNGLLPAFF | TGTGCCAGCAGTAACGGGCTTCTTCCCGCTTTCTTT
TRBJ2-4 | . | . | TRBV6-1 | CSSSRQGDLQYF | TGTTCCAGCTCCCGGCAGGGAGACCTTCAGTACTTC
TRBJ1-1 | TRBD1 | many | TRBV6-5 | CASSSPGQGSTEAFF | TGTGCCAGCAGTTCACCGGGACAGGGGAGCACTGAAGCTTTCTTT
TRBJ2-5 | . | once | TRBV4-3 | CASSRAADPRETQYF | TGCGCCAGCAGCCGAGCGGCCGACCCCCGGGAGACCCAGTACTTC
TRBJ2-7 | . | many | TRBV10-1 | CASNTYVGQYF | TGCGCCAGCAACACCTACGTCGGGCAGTACTTC
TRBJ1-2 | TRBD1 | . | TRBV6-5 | CASSSSDRVYGYTF | TGTGCCAGCAGCTCCTCGGACAGGGTCTATGGCTACACCTTC
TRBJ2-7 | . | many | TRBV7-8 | CASSFLGDPSYEQYF | TGTGCCAGCAGCTTCCTGGGCGACCCCTCCTACGAGCAGTACTTC